This T cell receptor beta chain derives from a study of TIL therapy for anti-PD-1-resistant metastatic lung cancer. Study-wide background: By whole-exome sequencing, median non-synonymous tumor mutation burden was less than 1.8 mutations per megabase.

The time point is: pre-treatment sample, taken before nivolumab and TIL therapy. The ends were cut back, 7 bases at V and 8 bases at J, with 15 bases in the middle. Germline assignment: CDR1 SNHLY and CDR2 FYNNEI. The CDR3 spans 14 residues. Sequencing used immunoSEQ v3. Clones were read by immunoSEQ multiplex PCR, and TCRdb kept only the in-frame ones, dropping some. The sample gives under 55,000 clones, around three quarters of which show up once; about 5% is in the top ten. V is TRBV2 and J is TRBJ1-6, with a tentative D call TRBD1 (5 bases). This receptor was obtained from a woman aged 30-79 years with non-small cell lung cancer. The sample was blood, taken at baseline. In DNA, the CDR3 is TGTGCCAGCACCACCGGGGCTGGGGATTCACCCCTCCACTTT. It translates to CASTTGAGDSPLHF.